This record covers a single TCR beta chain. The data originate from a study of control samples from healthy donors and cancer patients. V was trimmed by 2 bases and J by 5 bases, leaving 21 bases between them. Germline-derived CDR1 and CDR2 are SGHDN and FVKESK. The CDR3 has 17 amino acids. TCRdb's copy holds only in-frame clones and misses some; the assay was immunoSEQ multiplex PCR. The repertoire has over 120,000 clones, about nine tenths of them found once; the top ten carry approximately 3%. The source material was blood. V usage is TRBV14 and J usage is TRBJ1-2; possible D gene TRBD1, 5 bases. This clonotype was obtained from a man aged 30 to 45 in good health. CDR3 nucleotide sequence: TGTGCCAGCAGCCAACTCGGGATAACGGGACTCGGATATGGCTACACCTTC. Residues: CASSQLGITGLGYGYTF.